These 9 T cell receptor beta chains share one sample of origin, sequenced in a study of T-cell reconstitution after alpha-beta-depleted transplantation in children. Library preparation (for TCRbeta) was performed with unique molecular identifiers. TCRdb reprocessed the PCR reads with MiXCR, giving one entry per CDR3 protein. The sample lists around 480,000 distinct CDR3 sequences; 30% to 35% were seen once. This specimen was PBMCs from the stem cell graft donor, taken from the stem cell graft. Receptor source: a human donor who donated a stem cell graft to a child with aplastic anemia.

The gene calls are TRBV10-3 and TRBJ1-2; D uncertain. Germline-derived CDR1 and CDR2 are ENHRY and SYGVKD. Trimming left V 2 bases short and J 7 bases short, with 11 bases between. This CDR3 region has 13 residues. CDR3 DNA: TGTGCCATCAGTGAGCCTGTCGAGGCTGGCTACACCTTC. Its protein is CAISEPVEAGYTF.

The CDR3 bases are TGTGCCAGCAGCTTAGCCCTCGAATGGGAGACCCAGTACTTC. It specifies CASSLALEWETQYF. The V and J genes are TRBV7-9 and TRBJ2-5; no firm D call. The CDR3 loop spans 14 amino acids. Trimming pared 0 bases from V and 5 bases from J, leaving 10 bases between. Germline V gene sequence: CDR1 SEHNR, CDR2 FQNEAQ (reference sequence).

The DNA of the CDR3 is TGTGCCAGCAGCCCCGCCAGAGCCCTCCACTTT. Protein sequence: CASSPARALHF. This chain joins TRBV12-3 or TRBV12-4 and TRBJ1-6; no firm D call. This CDR3 is 11 amino acids long. V gave up 6 bases and J gave up 14 bases, with 11 bases separating them.

The chain combines TRBV6-2 or TRBV6-3 with TRBJ2-7; tentative D call: TRBD2 (6 bases). V lost 2 bases to trimming and J lost 6 bases, with 14 bases between them. Per the germline V gene, CDR1 is MNHEY and CDR2 is SVGEGT. The CDR3 totals 14 residues. The CDR3 sequence is CASSYAAGRSEQYF. In DNA, the CDR3 is TGTGCCAGCAGTTACGCCGCTGGGAGGAGCGAGCAGTACTTC.

The chain couples TRBV12-3 or TRBV12-4 to TRBJ1-3; D is ambiguous. The germline V and J ends were trimmed by 3 bases and 4 bases, with 7 bases remaining between them. The CDR3 loop spans 13 amino acids. CDR3 in DNA: TGTGCCAGCAGTTTGTACCAGGGAAACACCATATATTTT. Encoded protein: CASSLYQGNTIYF.

This clonotype came up a few times. The chain carries TRBV4-3 and TRBJ2-3; 8 nucleotides match TRBD2. This CDR3 spans 18 amino acids. Germline values: CDR1 LGHNA, CDR2 YSLEER. Trimming cost V 3 bases and J 5 bases; bases outside gene matches: 16. This CDR3 reads CASSQDLFTGRAGDTQYF. CDR3 bases: TGCGCCAGCAGCCAGGACCTTTTTACCGGGAGGGCTGGAGATACGCAGTATTTT.

The J gene is TRBJ1-2, the V gene TRBV28; 8 bases agree with TRBD1. Germline V gives CDR1 MDHEN, CDR2 SYDVKM. V shed 7 bases and J 6 bases; nucleotides not matched to a gene: 13. The CDR3 is made up of 15 amino acids. CDR3 nucleotide sequence: TGTGCCAGCACCTCCGGGACAGGAGCAATCCATGGCTACACCTTC. This sequence encodes CASTSGTGAIHGYTF.

V and J are TRBV19 and TRBJ2-1; D is unresolved. CDR3 length: 14 residues. Deletions cut 7 bases from V and 5 bases from J, with 15 bases between. Per germline, CDR1 LNHDA and CDR2 SQIVND (reference sequence). The CDR3 loop reads CASKEQKGNNEQFF. In nucleotides, the CDR3 is TGTGCCAGTAAGGAGCAAAAGGGTAACAATGAGCAGTTCTTC.

V usage is TRBV7-9 and J usage is TRBJ1-5; 9 bases fit TRBD1. The CDR3 sequence is 15 residues long. Germline CDR1 reads SEHNR; CDR2 reads FQNEAQ (reference sequence). Trimming cost V 5 bases and J 4 bases; bases outside gene matches: 6. CDR3 region: CASSRDRVPNQPQHF. The CDR3 DNA follows: TGTGCCAGCAGCAGGGACAGGGTTCCAAATCAGCCCCAGCATTTT. Full variable domain (missing parts from reference TRBV7-9 and TRBJ1-5): DTGVSQNPRHKITKRGQNVTFRCDPISEHNRLYWYRQTLGQGPEFLTYFQNEAQLEKSRLLSDRFSAERPKGSFSTLEIQRTEQGDSAMYLCASSRDRVPNQPQHFGDGTRLSIL.